This TCR beta chain was found in a study of blood T cell repertoires in COVID-19 (dated by TCRdb to 2018 to 2021). Describing the broader study: Collaborator samples came from the United States, Italy and Spain and covered acute and convalescent phases of COVID-19. The prospective study material was composed of cDNA or gDNA derived from T cells, B-cell-depleted T cells, or PBMCs. Subjects who had been exposed to COVID-19, were actively infected with it, or had recovered from it provided the deeply sampled blood TCRbeta repertoires that made up the dataset. The repertoires were released in a freely available public database intended as a resource for research on the immune response to SARS-CoV-2. Samples came from the ongoing ImmuneRACE study (first 160 participants) plus 1,254 subjects from 6 global collaborators. Nearly every sample came with metadata listing a de-identified subject ID, COVID-19 status, age in years and sex. Where available, HLA class I and class II types were obtained from metadata supplied by the sample provider rather than from assay-based typing.

TCRbeta CDR3 regions were amplified from genomic DNA by means of the immunoSEQ Assay, a bias-controlled multiplex PCR. The original pipeline was this. The number of nucleated cells in each sample was estimated from the amplification of reference gene primers within the assay. To quantify the absolute abundance of each unique TCRbeta CDR3 rearrangement, sequence reads were collapsed and filtered. Productive Simpson clonality was computed per sample as the square root of Simpson's diversity index over productive rearrangements. The immuneACCESS repertoire file appears here via TCRdb, limited to in-frame rearrangements. These files lack a portion of the clones; in checked studies, under half of the deficit traces to unresolved V genes, and the cause of the others is not known. The DNA was the basis for D and trimming; V, J and clone size are from that table. The sample table contains under 200,000 clones; only one count was recorded for roughly 80% of them. The ten largest clones represent under 0.95% of the sample.

This clone was observed once. Its binding antigen is unknown. No base quality values were provided; no much bigger clone lies one nucleotide off. This CDR3 is also generated by other DNA sequences in the sample. From its cysteine to its phenylalanine, the CDR3 spans 15 amino acids. Left in the record is the CDR3 DNA by itself, 45 bases read in frame from the first base. The germline V end is reduced by 3 bases and the J end by 3 bases; junction bases left unmatched: 8. Reading the germline V gene gives CDR1 KGHSH and CDR2 LQKENI. One collaborating source in Seattle enrolled patients during active infection and followed them longitudinally through the course of disease. Each collaborating institution followed its own protocols to collect whole blood in K2EDTA tubes. Collaborator samples were shipped for TCRbeta analysis as frozen whole blood, isolated PBMCs, or DNA extracted from either sample type.

Results the study describes overall, beyond this receptor: Clinical and demographic metadata were provided uncurated, with the amount varying by source and participant.

Input material: peripheral blood. The origin of this receptor is a man in his 60s with COVID-19, enrolled during active disease. This chain joins TRBV18 to TRBJ2-7; 7 central nucleotides agree with TRBD1. This receptor has the CDR3 CASSPRTGLGYEQYF. The DNA sequence is TGTGCCAGCTCACCTCGGACAGGTTTGGGCTACGAGCAGTACTTC.